The sequence of this T cell receptor beta chain was determined in a study of glioma-infiltrating T cells. Per the germline V gene, CDR1 is SGHRS and CDR2 is YFSETQ. Trimming took 4 bases from V and 4 from J; bases not matched to a gene: 11. There are 18 residues in the CDR3. General study results and limits: CDR3 overlap between tissue and blood was very small.

Regarding this clonotype: Its antigen remains unknown.

The iRepertoire nested amplicon-rescue multiplex PCR amplified TCR alpha and beta CDR3s from RNA. TCRdb ran MiXCR on the multiplex PCR reads and lists one entry per CDR3 protein. The table records about 180,000 distinct CDR3 sequences, around 45% of them present only once. The V gene is TRBV5-1, the J gene TRBJ2-3; 14 bases match TRBD2. This TCR was sampled from a human donor with low-grade glioma or glioblastoma, undergoing nonglioma brain surgery, or in good health (not recorded which). Input material: glioma tissue, nonneoplastic brain tissue, or PBMCs (not recorded which). CDR3 amino acids: CASSNRLAGGPISDTQYF. The CDR3 DNA sequence: TGCGCCAGCAGCAACCGACTAGCGGGAGGGCCTATATCAGATACGCAGTATTTT.